The following is a T cell receptor beta chain sequence with its context. The sample belongs to a study of PD-L1 blockade in urothelial cancer. Study details: Blood samples contained a median about 130,000 T cells.

Time point in this sample: peripheral blood 6 weeks after treatment start. Sequenced by immunoSEQ multiplex PCR; TCRdb stores in-frame clones only, minus some. The sample shows around 93,000 clones, less than 90% of them seen only once. Germline V gene lookup returns CDR1 SNHLY and CDR2 FYNNEI. The CDR3 length is 13 residues. The V end lost 5 bases, the J end lost 8 bases, and 14 bases lay between the germline ends. The clonotype was recovered from a man aged 70 or older with urothelial cancer. The V and J genes are TRBV2 and TRBJ2-3, with a possible D match to TRBD2 (5 bases). The sample consisted of PBMCs, taken around atezolizumab (anti-PD-L1) treatment. This CDR3 is CASSPPADFTQYF. The CDR3 coding sequence is TGTGCCAGCAGTCCCCCAGCGGACTTTACGCAGTATTTT.